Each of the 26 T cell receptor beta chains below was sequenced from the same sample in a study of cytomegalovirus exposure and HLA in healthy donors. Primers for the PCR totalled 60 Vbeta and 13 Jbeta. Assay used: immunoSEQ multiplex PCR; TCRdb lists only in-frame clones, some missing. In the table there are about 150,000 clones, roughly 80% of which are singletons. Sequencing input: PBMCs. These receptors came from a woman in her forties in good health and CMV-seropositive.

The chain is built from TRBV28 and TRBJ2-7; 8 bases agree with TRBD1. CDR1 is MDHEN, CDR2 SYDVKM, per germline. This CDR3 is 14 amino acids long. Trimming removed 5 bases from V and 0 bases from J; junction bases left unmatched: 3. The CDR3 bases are TGTGCCAGCAGTGGGACAGGTGCCTCCTACGAGCAGTACTTC. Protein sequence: CASSGTGASYEQYF.

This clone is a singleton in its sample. Here the CDR3 DNA reads TGCGCCAGCAGCCGGGACAGGGGCCCTGAAGCTTTCTTT. This sequence encodes CASSRDRGPEAFF. This chain links TRBV5-1 with TRBJ1-1; 10 positions match TRBD1. CDR1 and CDR2 (germline): SGHRS, YFSETQ. Losses at the gene ends were 4 bases for V and 6 bases for J; bases not matched to a gene: 3. The CDR3 runs 13 residues.

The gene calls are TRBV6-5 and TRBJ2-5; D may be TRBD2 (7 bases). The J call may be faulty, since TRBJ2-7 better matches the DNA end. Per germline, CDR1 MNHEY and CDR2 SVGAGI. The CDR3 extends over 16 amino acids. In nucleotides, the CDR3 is TGTGCCAGCAGTTACGGGGGGGCTAGCGGTCCCTACGAGCAGTACTTC. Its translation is CASSYGGASGPYEQYF.

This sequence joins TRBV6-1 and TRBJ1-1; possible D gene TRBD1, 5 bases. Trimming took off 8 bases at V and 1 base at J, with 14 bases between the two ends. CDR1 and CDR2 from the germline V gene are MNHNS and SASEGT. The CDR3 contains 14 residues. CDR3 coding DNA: TGTGCCAGCCCGGGGGGAGTCCCGAACACTGAAGCTTTCTTT. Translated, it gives CASPGGVPNTEAFF.

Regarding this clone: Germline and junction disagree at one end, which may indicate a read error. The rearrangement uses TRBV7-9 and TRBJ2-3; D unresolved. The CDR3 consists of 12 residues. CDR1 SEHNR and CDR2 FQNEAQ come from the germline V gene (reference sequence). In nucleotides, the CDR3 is TGTTCCAGCAGCTTAGATACAATGGCGCAGTATTTT. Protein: CSSSLDTMAQYF. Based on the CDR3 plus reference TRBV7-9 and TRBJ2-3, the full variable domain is DTGVSQNPRHKITKRGQNVTFRCDPISEHNRLYWYRQTLGQGPEFLTYFQNEAQLEKSRLLSDRFSAERPKGSFSTLEIQRTEQGDSAMYLCSSSLDTMAQYFGPGTRLTVL.

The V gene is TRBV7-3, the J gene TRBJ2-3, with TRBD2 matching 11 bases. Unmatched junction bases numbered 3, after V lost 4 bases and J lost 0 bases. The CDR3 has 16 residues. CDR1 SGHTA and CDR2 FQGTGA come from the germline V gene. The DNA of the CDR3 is TGTGCCAGCAGCTCAAGACTAGCGGGGAGCACAGATACGCAGTATTTT. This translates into CASSSRLAGSTDTQYF.

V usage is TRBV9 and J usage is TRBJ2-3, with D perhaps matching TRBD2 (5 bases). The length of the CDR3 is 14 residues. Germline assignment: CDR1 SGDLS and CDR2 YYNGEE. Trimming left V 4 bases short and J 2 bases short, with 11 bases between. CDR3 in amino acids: CASSPVGVTDTQYF. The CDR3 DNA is TGTGCCAGCAGCCCCGTCGGGGTCACAGATACGCAGTATTTT.

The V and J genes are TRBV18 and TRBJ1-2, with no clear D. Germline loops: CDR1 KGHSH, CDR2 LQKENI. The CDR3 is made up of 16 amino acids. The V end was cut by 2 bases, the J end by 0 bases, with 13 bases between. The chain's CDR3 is CASSPLERMANYGYTF. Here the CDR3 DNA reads TGTGCCAGCTCACCATTAGAACGTATGGCTAACTATGGCTACACCTTC.

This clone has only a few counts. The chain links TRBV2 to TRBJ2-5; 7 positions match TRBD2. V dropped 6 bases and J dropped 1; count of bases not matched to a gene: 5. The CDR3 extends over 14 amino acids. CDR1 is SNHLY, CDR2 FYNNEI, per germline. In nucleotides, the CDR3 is TGTGCCAGCAGCCTACTAGCGCCCCAAGAGACCCAGTACTTC. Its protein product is CASSLLAPQETQYF.

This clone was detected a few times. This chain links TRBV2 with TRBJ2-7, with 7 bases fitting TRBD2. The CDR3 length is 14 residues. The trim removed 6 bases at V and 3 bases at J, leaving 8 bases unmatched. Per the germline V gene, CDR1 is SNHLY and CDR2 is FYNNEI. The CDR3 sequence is CASRSSGGYYEQYF. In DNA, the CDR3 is TGTGCCAGCAGGTCTAGCGGTGGTTACTACGAGCAGTACTTC.

As DNA, the CDR3 is TGTGCCAGCTCACCAGGGACAGGGTCTCGAGAGCAGTACTTC. Its translation is CASSPGTGSREQYF. The chain carries TRBV18 and TRBJ2-7, with TRBD1 identical over 9 bases. V was pared by 2 bases and J by 7 bases, with 6 bases of the junction left unmatched. Per germline, CDR1 KGHSH and CDR2 LQKENI. The length of the CDR3 is 14 residues.

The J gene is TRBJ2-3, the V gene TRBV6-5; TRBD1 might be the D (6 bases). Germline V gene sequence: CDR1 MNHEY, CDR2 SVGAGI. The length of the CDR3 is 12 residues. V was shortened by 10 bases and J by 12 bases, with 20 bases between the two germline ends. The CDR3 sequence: CATRTDGRIQYF. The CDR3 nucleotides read TGTGCCACCCGGACAGACGGCCGAATCCAGTATTTT.

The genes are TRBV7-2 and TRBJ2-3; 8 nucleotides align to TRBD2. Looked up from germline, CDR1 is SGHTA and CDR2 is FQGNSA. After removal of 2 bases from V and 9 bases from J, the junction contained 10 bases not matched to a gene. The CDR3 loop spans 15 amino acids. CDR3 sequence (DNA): TGTGCCAGCAGCTTAACCGCCAGCGGGAGCCCCACGCAGTATTTT. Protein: CASSLTASGSPTQYF.

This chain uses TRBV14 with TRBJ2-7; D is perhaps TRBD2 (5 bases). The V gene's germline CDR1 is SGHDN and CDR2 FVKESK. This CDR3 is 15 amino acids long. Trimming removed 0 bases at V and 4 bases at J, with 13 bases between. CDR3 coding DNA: TGTGCCAGCAGCCAAGAGGACTGGTCAAGTTACGAGCAGTACTTC. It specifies CASSQEDWSSYEQYF.

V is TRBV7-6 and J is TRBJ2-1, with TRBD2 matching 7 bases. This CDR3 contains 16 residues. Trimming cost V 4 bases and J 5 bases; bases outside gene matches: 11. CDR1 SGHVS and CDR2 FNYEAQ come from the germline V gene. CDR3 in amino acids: CASSSPTSVDNNEQFF. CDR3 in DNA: TGTGCCAGCAGCTCCCCTACTAGCGTCGATAACAATGAGCAGTTCTTC.

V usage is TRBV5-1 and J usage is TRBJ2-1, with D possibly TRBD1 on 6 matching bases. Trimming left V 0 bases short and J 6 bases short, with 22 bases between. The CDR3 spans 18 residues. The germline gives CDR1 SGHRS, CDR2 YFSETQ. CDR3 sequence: CASSLGGGGRGVSNEQFF. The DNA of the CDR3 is TGCGCCAGCAGCTTGGGAGGGGGTGGACGAGGGGTTTCCAATGAGCAGTTCTTC.

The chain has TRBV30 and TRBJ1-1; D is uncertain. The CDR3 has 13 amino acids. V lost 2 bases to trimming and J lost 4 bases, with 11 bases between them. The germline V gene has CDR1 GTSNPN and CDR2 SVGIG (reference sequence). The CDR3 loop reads CAWSPNLGTEAFF. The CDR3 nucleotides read TGTGCCTGGAGTCCCAACCTCGGCACTGAAGCTTTCTTT.

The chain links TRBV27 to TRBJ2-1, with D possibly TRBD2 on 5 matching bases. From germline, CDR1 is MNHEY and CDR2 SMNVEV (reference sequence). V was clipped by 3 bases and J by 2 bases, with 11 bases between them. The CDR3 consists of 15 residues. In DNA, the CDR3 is TGTGCCAGCAGTTTGGATCGACTACCCTACAATGAGCAGTTCTTC. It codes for CASSLDRLPYNEQFF.

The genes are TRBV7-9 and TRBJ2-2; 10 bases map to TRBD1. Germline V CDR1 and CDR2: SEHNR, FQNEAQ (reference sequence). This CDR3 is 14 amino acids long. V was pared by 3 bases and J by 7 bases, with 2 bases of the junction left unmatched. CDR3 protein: CASSLGQGYGELFF. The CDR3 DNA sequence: TGTGCCAGCAGCTTGGGACAGGGGTACGGGGAGCTGTTTTTT.

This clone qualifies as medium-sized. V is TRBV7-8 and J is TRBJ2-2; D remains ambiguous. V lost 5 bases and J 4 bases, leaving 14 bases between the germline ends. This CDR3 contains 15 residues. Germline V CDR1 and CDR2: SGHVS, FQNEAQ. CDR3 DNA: TGTGCCAGCAGCCCCCTTAGTTCCGCCACCGGGGAGCTGTTTTTT. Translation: CASSPLSSATGELFF. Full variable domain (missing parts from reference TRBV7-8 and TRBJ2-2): GAGVSQSPRYKVAKRGQDVALRCDPISGHVSLFWYQQALGQGPEFLTYFQNEAQLDKSGLPSDRFFAERPEGSVSTLKIQRTQQEDSAVYLCASSPLSSATGELFFGEGSRLTVL.

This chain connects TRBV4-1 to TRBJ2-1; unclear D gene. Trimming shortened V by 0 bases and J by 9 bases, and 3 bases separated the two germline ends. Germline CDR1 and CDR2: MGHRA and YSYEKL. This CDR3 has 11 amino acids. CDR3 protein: CASSQDSEQFF. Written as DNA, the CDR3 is TGCGCCAGCAGCCAAGATAGTGAGCAGTTCTTC.

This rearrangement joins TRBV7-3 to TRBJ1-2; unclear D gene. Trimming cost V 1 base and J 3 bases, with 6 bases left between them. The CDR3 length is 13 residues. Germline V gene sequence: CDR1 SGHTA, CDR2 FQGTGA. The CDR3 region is CASSLSAYYGYTF. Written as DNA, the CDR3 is TGTGCCAGCAGCTTAAGCGCCTACTATGGCTACACCTTC.

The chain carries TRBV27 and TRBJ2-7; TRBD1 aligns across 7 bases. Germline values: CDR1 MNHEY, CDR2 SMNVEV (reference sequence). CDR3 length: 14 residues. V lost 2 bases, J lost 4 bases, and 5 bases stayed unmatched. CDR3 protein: CASSLNPGQYEQYF. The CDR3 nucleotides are TGTGCCAGCAGTTTAAACCCGGGACAGTACGAGCAGTACTTC.

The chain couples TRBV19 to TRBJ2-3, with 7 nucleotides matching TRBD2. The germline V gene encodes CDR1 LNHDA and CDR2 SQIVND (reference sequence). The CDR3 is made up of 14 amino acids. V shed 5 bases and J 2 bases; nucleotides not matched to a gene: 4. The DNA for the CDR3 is TGTGCCAGTAGTGTAAGCGGGGCCACAGATACGCAGTATTTT. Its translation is CASSVSGATDTQYF.

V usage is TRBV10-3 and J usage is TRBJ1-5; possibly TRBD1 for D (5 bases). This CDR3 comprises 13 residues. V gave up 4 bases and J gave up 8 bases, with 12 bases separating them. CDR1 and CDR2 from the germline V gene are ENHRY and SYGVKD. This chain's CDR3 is CAISVTDSEPQHF. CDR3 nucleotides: TGTGCCATCAGTGTGACAGATTCGGAGCCCCAGCATTTT.

The CDR3 loop reads CASRGSGTYNEQFF. As DNA, the CDR3 is TGTGCCAGCAGGGGTAGCGGAACCTACAATGAGCAGTTCTTC. The chain employs TRBV6-1 and TRBJ2-1; maybe TRBD2 (6 bases). This CDR3 comprises 14 residues. From germline, CDR1 is MNHNS and CDR2 SASEGT. The V gene lost 6 bases and the J gene lost 2 bases, with 11 bases spanning the gap.